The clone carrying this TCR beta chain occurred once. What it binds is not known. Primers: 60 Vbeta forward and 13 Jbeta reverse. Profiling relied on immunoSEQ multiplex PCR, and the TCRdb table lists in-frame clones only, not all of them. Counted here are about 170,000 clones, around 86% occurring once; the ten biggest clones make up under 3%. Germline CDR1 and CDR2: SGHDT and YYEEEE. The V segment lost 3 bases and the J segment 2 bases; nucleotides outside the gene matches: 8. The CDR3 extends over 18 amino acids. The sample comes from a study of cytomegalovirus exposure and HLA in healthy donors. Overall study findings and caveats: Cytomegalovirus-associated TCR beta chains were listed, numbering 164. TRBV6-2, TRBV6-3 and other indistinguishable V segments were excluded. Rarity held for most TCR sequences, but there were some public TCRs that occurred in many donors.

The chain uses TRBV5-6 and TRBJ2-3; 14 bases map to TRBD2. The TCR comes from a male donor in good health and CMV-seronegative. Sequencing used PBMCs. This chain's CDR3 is CASSSGLAGDPITDTQYF. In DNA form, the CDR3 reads TGTGCCAGCAGCTCGGGACTAGCGGGGGACCCAATCACAGATACGCAGTATTTT.